This record concerns one T cell receptor beta chain sequence. Method: immunoSEQ multiplex PCR; TCRdb's copy keeps in-frame clones and lacks some. Here the sample spans roughly 100,000 clones, 92% being singletons. This sample was included in a study of control samples from healthy donors and cancer patients. Germline values: CDR1 GTSNPN, CDR2 SVGIG (reference sequence). The CDR3 spans 14 residues. Trimming removed 2 bases from V and 3 bases from J, with 14 bases in between. The sample taken for sequencing was blood. The chain has TRBV30 and TRBJ2-7, with D tentatively TRBD1 (5 bases). The clonotype comes from a woman under 30 in good health. CDR3 amino acids: CAWSSQGADYEQYF. The DNA of the CDR3 is TGTGCCTGGAGTAGCCAGGGCGCGGACTACGAGCAGTACTTC.